The 22 T cell receptor beta chains below all came from one sample that was sequenced in a study of T cell responses to AZD1222 COVID-19 vaccine. TCRdb's table, derived via immunoSEQ multiplex PCR, lists solely in-frame clones and lacks some. This table has just over 60,000 clones, 65% to 80% appearing once. Here the sequenced sample was peripheral blood, taken on day 0 of AZD1222 vaccination. These TCRs come from an adult in good health.

This chain uses TRBV6-1 with TRBJ2-7; 7 bases align to TRBD2. The junction had 3 bases not matched to a gene; V was cut back by 3 bases and J by 10 bases. Germline CDR1 and CDR2: MNHNS and SASEGT. CDR3 length: 11 residues. In nucleotides, the CDR3 is TGTGCCAGCAGTGAGACTAGCCGTCAGTACTTC. It yields the protein CASSETSRQYF.

This chain connects TRBV18 to TRBJ1-6; D is unclear. Germline V CDR1 and CDR2: KGHSH, LQKENI. Deletions cut 2 bases from V and 3 bases from J, with 14 bases between. This CDR3 has 17 amino acids. DNA for the CDR3: TGTGCCAGCTCACCAAGGAGTGGCGGCGGCTATAATTCACCCCTCCACTTT. Translation gives CASSPRSGGGYNSPLHF. Using reference TRBV18 and TRBJ1-6 for the parts outside the CDR3, the full variable domain is NAGVMQNPRHLVRRRGQEARLRCSPMKGHSHVYWYRQLPEEGLKFMVYLQKENIIDESGMPKERFSAEFPKEGPSILRIQQVVRGDSAAYFCASSPRSGGGYNSPLHFGNGTRLTVT.

The rearrangement links TRBV19 to TRBJ1-4; D is undetermined. Germline V gene sequence: CDR1 LNHDA, CDR2 SQIVND (reference sequence). V lost 3 bases, J lost 7 bases, and 6 bases lay in between. The CDR3 sequence is 12 residues long. The CDR3 DNA sequence: TGTGCCAGTAGTATTTGGGGTGAAAAACTGTTTTTT. Its protein is CASSIWGEKLFF.

This chain connects TRBV15 to TRBJ1-6; D ambiguous. In germline, CDR1 is LNHNV, CDR2 YYDKDF (reference sequence). V was trimmed by 0 bases and J by 10 bases, leaving 10 bases between them. There are 14 residues in the CDR3. CDR3 region: CATSRDQARSPLHF. CDR3 sequence (DNA): TGTGCCACCAGCAGAGATCAGGCCAGGTCACCCCTCCACTTT.

The genes are TRBV24-1 and TRBJ1-5, with 10 bases fitting TRBD1. Per germline, CDR1 KGHDR and CDR2 SFDVKD. Trimming took 4 bases from V and 3 from J; bases not matched to a gene: 5. The CDR3 contains 16 residues. CDR3 region: CATSDGTGVNNQPQHF. The CDR3 DNA reads TGTGCCACCAGTGACGGGACAGGGGTGAACAATCAGCCCCAGCATTTT.

This clone is labeled as medium-sized (0.01 to 0.1%). The V and J genes are TRBV4-1 and TRBJ1-1, with TRBD1 matching 9 bases. This CDR3 comprises 17 residues. The ends lost 2 bases at V and 0 bases at J; junction bases unmatched: 7. Germline V lookup: CDR1 MGHRA, CDR2 YSYEKL. In DNA form, the CDR3 reads TGCGCCAGCAGCCAAAGTCCGCGGACAGGGGTGAACACTGAAGCTTTCTTT. Translating gives CASSQSPRTGVNTEAFF.

J is TRBJ1-3 and V is TRBV29-1, with TRBD1 as a possible D gene (5 bases). V lost 0 bases, J lost 0 bases, and 9 bases lay in between. CDR3 length: 15 residues. Germline values: CDR1 SQVTM, CDR2 ANQGSEA. CDR3 region: CSVEDGGGSGNTIYF. Written as DNA, the CDR3 is TGCAGCGTTGAAGATGGGGGGGGCTCTGGAAACACCATATATTTT. The full variable domain, rest sourced from reference TRBV29-1 and TRBJ1-3, is SAVISQKPSRDICQRGTSLTIQCQVDSQVTMMFWYRQQPGQSLTLIATANQGSEATYESGFVIDKFPISRPNLTFSTLTVSNMSPEDSSIYLCSVEDGGGSGNTIYFGEGSWLTVV.

This chain joins TRBV19 and TRBJ2-3; D gene unclear. Per the germline V gene, CDR1 is LNHDA and CDR2 is SQIVND (reference sequence). The V and J ends lost 7 bases and 5 bases respectively, with 4 bases between them. The CDR3 runs 10 residues. DNA for the CDR3: TGTGCCAGTATGCTAGATACGCAGTATTTT. Translated: CASMLDTQYF.

A few counts support this clone. The V and J genes are TRBV11-3 and TRBJ2-7; D ambiguous. Germline V gene sequence: CDR1 SGHNT, CDR2 YENEEA. V dropped 0 bases and J dropped 0 bases, with 6 bases sitting between them. The CDR3 is 14 amino acids. CDR3 loop: CASSLDGSSYEQYF. The DNA of the CDR3 is TGTGCCAGCAGCTTAGACGGTAGCTCCTACGAGCAGTACTTC.

The chain carries TRBV5-1 and TRBJ2-7; weak D call: TRBD1 (6 bases). Germline lookup yields CDR1 SGHRS and CDR2 YFSETQ. The CDR3 runs to 13 residues. Deletions cut 0 bases from V and 7 bases from J, with 11 bases between. The CDR3 sequence is CASSLGQESEQYF. The CDR3 DNA is TGCGCCAGCAGCTTGGGACAGGAAAGTGAGCAGTACTTC.

The chain uses TRBV6-5 and TRBJ1-2; D remains ambiguous. The CDR3 runs 12 residues. Germline CDR1 MNHEY, CDR2 SVGAGI. Trimming stripped 6 bases from V and 8 bases from J, with 13 bases between. The CDR3 DNA sequence: TGTGCCAGCAGAACCGTGGGCGGCGGCTACACCTTC. This codes for CASRTVGGGYTF.

CDR3 nucleotide sequence: TGTGCCAGCAGGTTGGACACGGCCGGGGAGCTGTTTTTT. Encoded protein: CASRLDTAGELFF. The chain has TRBV12-3 or TRBV12-4 and TRBJ2-2, with D possibly matching TRBD1 (5 bases). Trimming removed 6 bases from V and 6 bases from J, with 11 bases in between. This CDR3 contains 13 residues.

The chain is built from TRBV4-3 and TRBJ2-1; 8 bases agree with TRBD2. The V segment lost 2 bases and the J segment 3 bases; nucleotides outside the gene matches: 3. Germline CDR1 LGHNA, CDR2 YSLEER. The CDR3 totals 15 residues. CDR3 protein: CASSQPSGGYNEQFF. In DNA form, the CDR3 reads TGCGCCAGCAGCCAACCGAGCGGGGGCTACAATGAGCAGTTCTTC.

The chain is built from TRBV12-3 or TRBV12-4 and TRBJ2-1; the D gene is possibly TRBD2 (6 bases). The CDR3 spans 12 residues. V dropped 5 bases and J dropped 11 bases, with 13 bases sitting between them. This chain's CDR3 is CASSRLVLQQFF. CDR3 coding DNA: TGTGCCAGCAGTCGACTAGTCCTACAGCAGTTCTTC.

V usage is TRBV9 and J usage is TRBJ2-1; 7 bases are shared with TRBD2. Germline loops: CDR1 SGDLS, CDR2 YYNGEE. The ends lost 3 bases at V and 6 bases at J; junction bases unmatched: 12. The CDR3 length is 16 residues. The CDR3 DNA reads as TGTGCCAGCAGCGCCTCCGGGACTACTTGGATCAATGAGCAGTTCTTC. This sequence encodes CASSASGTTWINEQFF.

The J gene is TRBJ2-4, the V gene TRBV7-8, with a possible D match to TRBD1 (6 bases). The germline gives CDR1 SGHVS, CDR2 FQNEAQ. V was clipped by 5 bases and J by 0 bases, with 20 bases between them. This CDR3 comprises 18 residues. The DNA for the CDR3 is TGTGCCAGCAGCGCCGACAGGTTGGGGCTAAGAGCCAAAAACATTCAGTACTTC. This gives the protein CASSADRLGLRAKNIQYF.

The chain employs TRBV7-9 and TRBJ1-2, with a tentative D call TRBD1 (6 bases). The CDR3 consists of 14 residues. Between the trimmed V and J ends, which lost 2 bases and 4 bases, there was a span of 11 bases. CDR1 SEHNR and CDR2 FQNEAQ come from the germline V gene (reference sequence). DNA for the CDR3: TGTGCCAGCAGCTTATTGGGACACAGCTATGGCTACACCTTC. Residues: CASSLLGHSYGYTF.

The chain combines TRBV29-1 with TRBJ2-6, with D hard to call. From germline, CDR1 is SQVTM and CDR2 ANQGSEA. This CDR3 has 13 amino acids. Trimming left V 4 bases short and J 3 bases short, with 7 bases between. The CDR3 region has the DNA TGCAGCGTTGTAGGGAATGGGGCCAACGTCCTGACTTTC. The encoded protein is CSVVGNGANVLTF.

The chain uses TRBV4-3 and TRBJ2-1, with D maybe TRBD1 (6 bases). The germline V gene has CDR1 LGHNA and CDR2 YSLEER. V shed 4 bases and J shed 0 bases, with 10 bases lying between them. This CDR3 has 15 residues. The DNA for the CDR3 is TGCGCCAGCAGCCCTTCCAGGGGCTCCTACAATGAGCAGTTCTTC. It codes for CASSPSRGSYNEQFF.

The rearrangement uses TRBV10-3 and TRBJ1-1; the D is unclear. The CDR3 is 15 amino acids. Trimming shortened V by 3 bases and J by 0 bases, and 11 bases separated the two germline ends. Germline V gene lookup returns CDR1 ENHRY and CDR2 SYGVKD. For the CDR3, the DNA is TGTGCCATCAGTGATTTCGGCACCATGAACACTGAAGCTTTCTTT. This codes for CAISDFGTMNTEAFF.

The V gene is TRBV19, the J gene TRBJ1-4; 8 bases match TRBD1. With 5 bases clipped from V and 4 bases from J, the junction kept 6 bases outside the gene matches. The length of the CDR3 is 15 residues. Germline CDR1 reads LNHDA; CDR2 reads SQIVND (reference sequence). CDR3 region: CASSPGTGGNEKLFF. DNA of the CDR3: TGTGCCAGTAGTCCGGGGACAGGCGGTAATGAAAAACTGTTTTTT.

This sequence joins TRBV5-6 and TRBJ1-2, with D hard to call. Germline V CDR1 and CDR2: SGHDT, YYEEEE. Trimming stripped 5 bases from V and 0 bases from J, with 14 bases between. This CDR3 is built from 15 residues. CDR3 in amino acids: CASSLPTESNYGYTF. The CDR3 DNA sequence: TGTGCCAGCAGTCTTCCGACGGAGTCTAACTATGGCTACACCTTC.